This TCR beta chain was documented in a study of OX40 agonist ivuxolimab in advanced cancers. Study-wide results and limits: On average, a greater number of expanded clones characterised CD8+ T cells relative to CD4+.

The assay was immunoSEQ multiplex PCR, and TCRdb's table has in-frame clones only and misses some. The sample holds roughly 110,000 clones, approximately 89% seen once. This clone was recorded only once. Its target is not known. V was clipped by 1 base and J by 0 bases, with 9 bases between them. Germline CDR1 reads SGHAT; CDR2 reads FQNNGV. This CDR3 has 16 residues. Patients were ineligible given autoimmune disease history or systemic immunosuppression. The clonotype comes from an adult with an advanced solid tumor such as melanoma, head and neck, liver or kidney cancer. The specimen comprised CD4+ or CD8+ T cells sorted from blood, sampled in a trial of the OX40 agonist ivuxolimab. This chain joins TRBV11-2 and TRBJ2-2; D is possibly TRBD1 (5 bases). CDR3 sequence reads: CASSLGQNANTGELFF. The CDR3 coding sequence is TGTGCCAGCAGCTTAGGACAGAATGCGAACACCGGGGAGCTGTTTTTT.